This T cell receptor (beta chain) comes out of a study of T cell repertoires and HLA-DP antigens. General study findings and limits: Against both alloantigens, CD137+ clonality was similar, approximately 0.39.

Germline V CDR1 and CDR2: SEHNR, FQNEAQ (reference sequence). J gave up 6 bases and V 5 bases, and 7 bases lay outside the gene matches. CDR3 size: 13 residues. In the case of this clone: What it binds is unknown.

Primers targeted 54 TRBV and 13 TRBJ segments. Sequencing was performed with immunoSEQ multiplex PCR; in TCRdb, only in-frame clones are kept and a portion is missing. The data contain some 89,000 clones, around 86% of them seen just once; the ten biggest clones take up about 1.8%. Negative selection yielded untouched CD4+ T cells of average about 98% purity. The rearrangement uses TRBV7-9 and TRBJ2-7; 7 nucleotides line up with TRBD1. This receptor was obtained from a man aged 50 to 59 in good health and CMV-seronegative. The sample comprised CD4+ T cells from PBMCs. The CDR3 DNA reads as TGTGCCAGCAGCGCCTCGACAGGGACCGAGCAGTACTTC. Its protein product is CASSASTGTEQYF.